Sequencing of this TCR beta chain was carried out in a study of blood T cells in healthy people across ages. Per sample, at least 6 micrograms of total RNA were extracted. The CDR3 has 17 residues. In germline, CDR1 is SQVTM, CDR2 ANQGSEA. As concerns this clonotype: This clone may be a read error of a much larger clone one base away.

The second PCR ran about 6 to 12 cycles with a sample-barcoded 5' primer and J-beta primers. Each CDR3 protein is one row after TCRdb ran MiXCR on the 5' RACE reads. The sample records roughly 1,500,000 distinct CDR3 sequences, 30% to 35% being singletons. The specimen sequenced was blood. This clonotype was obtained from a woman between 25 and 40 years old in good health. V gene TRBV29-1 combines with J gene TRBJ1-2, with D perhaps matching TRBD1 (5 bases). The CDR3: CSVGQSGSLLVEYGHTF. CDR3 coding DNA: TGCAGCGTTGGACAGTCCGGGTCACTCTTGGTGGAGTATGGCCACACCTTC.